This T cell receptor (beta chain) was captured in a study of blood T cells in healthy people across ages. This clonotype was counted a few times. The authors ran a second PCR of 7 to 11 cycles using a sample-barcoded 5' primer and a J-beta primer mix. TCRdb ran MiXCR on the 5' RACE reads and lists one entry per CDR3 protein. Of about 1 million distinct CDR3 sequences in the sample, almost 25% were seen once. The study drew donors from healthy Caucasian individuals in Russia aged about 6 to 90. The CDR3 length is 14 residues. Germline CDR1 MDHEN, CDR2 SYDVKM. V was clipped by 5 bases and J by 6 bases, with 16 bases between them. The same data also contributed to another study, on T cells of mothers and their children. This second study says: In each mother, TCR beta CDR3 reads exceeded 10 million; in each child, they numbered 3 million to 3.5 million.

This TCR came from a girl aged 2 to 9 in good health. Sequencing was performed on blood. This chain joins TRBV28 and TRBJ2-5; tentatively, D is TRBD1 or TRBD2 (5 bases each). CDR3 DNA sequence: TGTGCCAGCAGTCCTGCCATGGGGGTGCAGACCCAGTACTTC. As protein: CASSPAMGVQTQYF.